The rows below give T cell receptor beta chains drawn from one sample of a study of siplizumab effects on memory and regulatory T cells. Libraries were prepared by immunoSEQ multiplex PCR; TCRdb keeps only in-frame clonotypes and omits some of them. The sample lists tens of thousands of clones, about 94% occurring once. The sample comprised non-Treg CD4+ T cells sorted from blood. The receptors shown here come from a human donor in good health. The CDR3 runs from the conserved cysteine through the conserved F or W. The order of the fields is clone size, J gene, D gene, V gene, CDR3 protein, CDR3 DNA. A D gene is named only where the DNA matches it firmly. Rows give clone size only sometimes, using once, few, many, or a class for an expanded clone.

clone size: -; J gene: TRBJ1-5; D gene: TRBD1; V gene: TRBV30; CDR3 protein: CAWSAPDRGGQPQHF; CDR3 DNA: TGTGCCTGGAGTGCCCCGGACAGGGGAGGACAGCCCCAGCATTTT
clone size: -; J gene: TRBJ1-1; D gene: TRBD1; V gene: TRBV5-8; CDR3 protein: CASSEDREMLNTEAFF; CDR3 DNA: TGTGCCAGCAGCGAGGACAGGGAGATGTTGAACACTGAAGCTTTCTTT
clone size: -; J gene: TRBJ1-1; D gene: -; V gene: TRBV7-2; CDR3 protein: CASSFVPGNTEAFF; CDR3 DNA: TGTGCCAGCAGCTTTGTACCCGGAAACACTGAAGCTTTCTTT
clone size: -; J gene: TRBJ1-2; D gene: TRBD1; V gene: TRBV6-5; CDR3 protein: CASSSQGAHGYTF; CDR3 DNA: TGTGCCAGCAGTTCCCAGGGGGCACATGGCTACACCTTC
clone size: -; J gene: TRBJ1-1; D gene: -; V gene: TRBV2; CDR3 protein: CASRDQGRVEAFF; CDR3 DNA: TGTGCCAGCAGGGATCAGGGTAGGGTTGAAGCTTTCTTT
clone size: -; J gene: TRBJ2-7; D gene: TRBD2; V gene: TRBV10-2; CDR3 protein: CASKIPGGTYEQYF; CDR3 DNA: TGCGCCAGCAAAATCCCGGGGGGAACCTACGAGCAGTACTTC
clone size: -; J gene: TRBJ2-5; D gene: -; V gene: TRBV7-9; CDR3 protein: CASSLGGAQETQYF; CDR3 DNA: TGTGCCAGCAGCTTAGGGGGGGCACAGGAGACCCAGTACTTC
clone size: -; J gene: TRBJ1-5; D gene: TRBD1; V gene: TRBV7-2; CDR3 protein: CASSSDREQPQHF; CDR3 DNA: TGTGCCAGCAGCTCCGACAGGGAACAGCCCCAGCATTTT
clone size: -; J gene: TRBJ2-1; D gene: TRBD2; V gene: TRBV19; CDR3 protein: CASTGSPAGGWDDEQFF; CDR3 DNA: TGTGCCAGTACAGGCTCCCCCGCGGGAGGGTGGGATGATGAGCAGTTCTTC
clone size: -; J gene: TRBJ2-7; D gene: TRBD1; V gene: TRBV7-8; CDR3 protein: CASSTGQGNEQYF; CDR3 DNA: TGTGCCAGCAGCACCGGACAGGGTAACGAGCAGTACTTC
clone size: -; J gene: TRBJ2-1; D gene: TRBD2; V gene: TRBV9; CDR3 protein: CASSVVVAGDHNEQFF; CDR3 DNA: TGTGCCAGCAGCGTAGTCGTAGCGGGGGATCACAATGAGCAGTTCTTC
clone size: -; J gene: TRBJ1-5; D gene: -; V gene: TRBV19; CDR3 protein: CASSQRGFNQPQHF; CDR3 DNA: TGTGCCAGTAGCCAGAGAGGGTTCAATCAGCCCCAGCATTTT
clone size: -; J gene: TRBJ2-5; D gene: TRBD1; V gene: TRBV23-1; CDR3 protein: CASSQTPGQGFETQYF; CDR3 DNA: TGCGCCAGCAGTCAAACCCCGGGACAGGGTTTCGAGACCCAGTACTTC
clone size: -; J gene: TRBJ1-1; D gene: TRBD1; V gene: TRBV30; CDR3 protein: CAWRGQGARSAEAFF; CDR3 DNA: TGTGCCTGGAGGGGGCAGGGGGCTAGAAGCGCTGAAGCTTTCTTT
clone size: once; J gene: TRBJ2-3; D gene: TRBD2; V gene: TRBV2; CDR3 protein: CATGGTSGTDTQYF; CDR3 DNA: TGTGCCACCGGGGGGACTAGCGGCACAGATACGCAGTATTTT
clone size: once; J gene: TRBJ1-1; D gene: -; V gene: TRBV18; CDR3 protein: CASSPPSVDTEAFF; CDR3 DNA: TGTGCCAGCTCACCACCGTCAGTGGACACTGAAGCTTTCTTT
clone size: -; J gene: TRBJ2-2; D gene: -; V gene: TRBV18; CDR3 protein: CASSPLSSHAGELFF; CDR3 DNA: TGTGCCAGCTCACCACTGTCTAGTCATGCCGGGGAGCTGTTTTTT
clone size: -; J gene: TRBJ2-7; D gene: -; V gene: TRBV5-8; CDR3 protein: CATRHPTSSYEQYF; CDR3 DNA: TGTGCCACCCGTCACCCGACGAGCTCCTACGAGCAGTACTTC
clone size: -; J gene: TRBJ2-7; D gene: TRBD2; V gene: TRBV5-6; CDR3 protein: CASSDGLAGAYEQYF; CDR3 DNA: TGTGCCAGCAGCGATGGACTAGCGGGAGCCTACGAGCAGTACTTC
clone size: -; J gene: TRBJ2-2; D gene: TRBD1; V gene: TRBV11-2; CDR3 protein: CASRWTGSRTGELFF; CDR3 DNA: TGTGCCAGCAGATGGACAGGGAGTAGGACCGGGGAGCTGTTTTTT
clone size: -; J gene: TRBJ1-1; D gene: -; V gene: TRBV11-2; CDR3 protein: CASSTNWGGATEAFF; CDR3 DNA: TGTGCCAGCAGTACCAATTGGGGCGGCGCCACTGAAGCTTTCTTT
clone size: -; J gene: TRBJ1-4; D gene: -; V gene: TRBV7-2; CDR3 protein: CASSSRHGGEKLFF; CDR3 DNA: TGTGCCAGCAGCTCGAGACACGGAGGGGAAAAACTGTTTTTT
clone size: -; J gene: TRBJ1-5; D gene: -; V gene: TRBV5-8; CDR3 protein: CASSPLGQFNQPQHF; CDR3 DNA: TGTGCCAGCAGCCCTTTAGGGCAGTTCAATCAGCCCCAGCATTTT
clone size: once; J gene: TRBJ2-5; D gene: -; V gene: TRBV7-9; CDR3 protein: CASSSQGGETQYF; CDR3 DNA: TGTGCCAGCAGCTCCCAAGGTGGAGAGACCCAGTACTTC
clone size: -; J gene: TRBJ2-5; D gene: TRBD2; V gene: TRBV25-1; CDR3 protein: CASSAPGGAGETQYF; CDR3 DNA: TGTGCCAGCAGTGCTCCCGGGGGGGCCGGAGAGACCCAGTACTTC
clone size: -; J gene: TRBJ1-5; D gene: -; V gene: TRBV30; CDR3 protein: CAWSGGSGFSNQPQHF; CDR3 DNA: TGTGCCTGGAGTGGGGGGTCGGGGTTCAGCAATCAGCCCCAGCATTTT
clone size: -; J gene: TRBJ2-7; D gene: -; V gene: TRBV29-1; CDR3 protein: CSVGEVSSYEQYF; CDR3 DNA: TGCAGCGTTGGCGAGGTGAGCTCCTACGAGCAGTACTTC
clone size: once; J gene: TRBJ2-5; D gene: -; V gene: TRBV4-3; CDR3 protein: CASSPHGTKEETQYF; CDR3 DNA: TGCGCCAGCAGCCCCCATGGGACCAAAGAAGAGACCCAGTACTTC
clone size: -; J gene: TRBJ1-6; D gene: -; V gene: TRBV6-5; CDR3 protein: CASSYIGWGSPLHF; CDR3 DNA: TGTGCCAGCAGTTATATAGGGTGGGGTTCACCCCTCCACTTT
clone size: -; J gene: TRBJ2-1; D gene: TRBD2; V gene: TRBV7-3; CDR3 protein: CASSPGTSGGGNEQFF; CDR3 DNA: TGTGCCAGCAGCCCCGGGACTAGCGGGGGTGGAAATGAGCAGTTCTTC
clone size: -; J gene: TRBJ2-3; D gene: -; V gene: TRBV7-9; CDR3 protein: CASRRTAGDTQYF; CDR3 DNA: TGTGCCAGCAGACGCACAGCGGGAGATACGCAGTATTTT